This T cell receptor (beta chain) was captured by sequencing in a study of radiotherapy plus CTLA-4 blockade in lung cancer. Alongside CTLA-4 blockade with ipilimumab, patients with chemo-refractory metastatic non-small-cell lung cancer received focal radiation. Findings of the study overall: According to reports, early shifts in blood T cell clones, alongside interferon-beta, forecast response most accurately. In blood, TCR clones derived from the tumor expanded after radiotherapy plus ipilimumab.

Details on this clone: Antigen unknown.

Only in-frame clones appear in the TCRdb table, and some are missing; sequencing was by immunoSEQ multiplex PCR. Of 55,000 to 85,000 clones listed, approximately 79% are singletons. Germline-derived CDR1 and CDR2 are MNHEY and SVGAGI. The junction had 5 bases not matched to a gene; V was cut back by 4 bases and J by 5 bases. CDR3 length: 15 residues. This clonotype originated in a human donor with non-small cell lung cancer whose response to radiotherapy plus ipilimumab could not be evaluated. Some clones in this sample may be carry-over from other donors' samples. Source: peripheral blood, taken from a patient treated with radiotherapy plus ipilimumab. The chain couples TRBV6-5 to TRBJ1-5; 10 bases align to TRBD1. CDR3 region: CASSSRDRGYQPQHF. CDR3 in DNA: TGTGCCAGCAGTTCCCGGGACAGGGGATATCAGCCCCAGCATTTT.